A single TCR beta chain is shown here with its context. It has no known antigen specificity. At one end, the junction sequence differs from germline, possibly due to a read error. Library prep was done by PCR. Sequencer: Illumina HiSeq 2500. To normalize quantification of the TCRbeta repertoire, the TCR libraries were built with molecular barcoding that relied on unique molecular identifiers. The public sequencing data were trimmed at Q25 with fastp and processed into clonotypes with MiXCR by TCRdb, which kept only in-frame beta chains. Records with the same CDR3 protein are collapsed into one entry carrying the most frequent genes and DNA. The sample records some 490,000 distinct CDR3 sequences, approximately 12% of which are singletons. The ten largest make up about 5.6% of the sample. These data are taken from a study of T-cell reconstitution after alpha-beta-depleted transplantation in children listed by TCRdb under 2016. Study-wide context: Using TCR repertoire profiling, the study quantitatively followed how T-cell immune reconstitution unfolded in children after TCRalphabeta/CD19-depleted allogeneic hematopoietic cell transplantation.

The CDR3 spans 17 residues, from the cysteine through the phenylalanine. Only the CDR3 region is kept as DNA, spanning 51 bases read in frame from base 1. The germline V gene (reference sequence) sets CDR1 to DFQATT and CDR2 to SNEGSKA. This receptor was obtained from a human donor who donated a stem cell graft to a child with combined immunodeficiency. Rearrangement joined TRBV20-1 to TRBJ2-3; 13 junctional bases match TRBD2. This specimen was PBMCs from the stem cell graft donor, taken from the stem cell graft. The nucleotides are TGCTGTGCTAGAGATTGGGAAACTAGCGGGAGGGCAGATACGCAGTATTTT. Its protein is CCARDWETSGRADTQYF.